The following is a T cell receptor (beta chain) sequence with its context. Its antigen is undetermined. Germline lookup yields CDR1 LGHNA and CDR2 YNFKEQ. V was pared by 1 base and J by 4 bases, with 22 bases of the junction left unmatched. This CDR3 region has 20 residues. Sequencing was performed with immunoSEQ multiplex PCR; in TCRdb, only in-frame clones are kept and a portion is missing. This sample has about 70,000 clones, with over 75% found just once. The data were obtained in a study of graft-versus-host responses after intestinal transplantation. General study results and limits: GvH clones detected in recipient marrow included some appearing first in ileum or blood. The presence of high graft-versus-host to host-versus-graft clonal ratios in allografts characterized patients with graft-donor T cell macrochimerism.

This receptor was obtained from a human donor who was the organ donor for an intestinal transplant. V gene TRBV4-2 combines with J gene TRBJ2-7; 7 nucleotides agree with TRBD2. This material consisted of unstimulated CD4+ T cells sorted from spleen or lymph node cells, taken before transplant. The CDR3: CASSQATSGNPMDAEYEQYV. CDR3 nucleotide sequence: TGTGCCAGCAGCCAAGCGACGAGCGGGAACCCTATGGACGCGGAGTACGAGCAGTACGTC.